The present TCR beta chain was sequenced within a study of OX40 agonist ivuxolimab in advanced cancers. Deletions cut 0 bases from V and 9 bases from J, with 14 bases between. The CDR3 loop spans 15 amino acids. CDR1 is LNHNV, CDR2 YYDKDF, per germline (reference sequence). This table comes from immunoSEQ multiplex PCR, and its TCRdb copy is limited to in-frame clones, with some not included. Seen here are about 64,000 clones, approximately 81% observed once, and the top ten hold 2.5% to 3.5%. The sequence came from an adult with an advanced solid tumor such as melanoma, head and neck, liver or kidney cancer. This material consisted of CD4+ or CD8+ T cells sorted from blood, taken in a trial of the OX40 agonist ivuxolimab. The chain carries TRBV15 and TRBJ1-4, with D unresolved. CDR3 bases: TGTGCCACCAGCAGAGATTCCAGCCAAGACCAAAAACTGTTTTTT. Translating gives CATSRDSSQDQKLFF.